Sequencing of this TCR beta chain was carried out in a study of blood T cell repertoires in COVID-19 (dated by TCRdb to between 2020 and 2021). With regard to the full study: Collaborator samples came from the United States, Italy and Spain and covered acute and convalescent phases of COVID-19. The material from the prospective study consisted of cDNA or gDNA derived from T cells, B-cell-depleted T cells, or PBMCs. The dataset comprised deeply sampled blood TCRbeta repertoires from subjects exposed to, actively infected with, or recovered from COVID-19. A freely available public database, intended as a resource for researchers studying the immune response to SARS-CoV-2, is where the repertoires were released. The samples were drawn from the first 160 participants of the ongoing ImmuneRACE study and from over 950 subjects provided by 6 global collaborators. Sample metadata almost always included a de-identified subject ID, COVID-19 status, age in years and sex. Where HLA class I and class II types were available, the types were taken from metadata supplied by the sample provider, not from assay-based typing.

With respect to this clone: Its specific antigen is unknown. Per-base quality was not reported, and no clone a single base away is much larger than it.

Study-level results and caveats: The amount of clinical and demographic metadata varied by source and participant and was provided uncurated.

TCRbeta CDR3 regions were amplified from genomic DNA by means of the immunoSEQ Assay, a bias-controlled multiplex PCR. Under the source paper's analysis protocol: The number of nucleated cells in each sample was estimated from the amplification of reference gene primers within the assay. To quantify the absolute abundance of each unique TCRbeta CDR3 rearrangement, sequence reads were collapsed and filtered. For each sample, productive Simpson clonality was calculated as the square root of Simpson's diversity index over productive rearrangements. This is the immuneACCESS table as TCRdb keeps it, with only in-frame sequences that have V and J called. A part of the clones is gone; compared with another copy, unresolved V genes explain less than half, and the rest is unexplained. From that table come the V and J calls and clone size; the DNA was used to work out D and trimming. The sample contains approximately 240,000 clones, more than 65% of them found a single time. In total, the top ten clones hold 1.4% of the sample.

Another Seattle source contributed samples from volunteer blood donors who had recovered from COVID-19. Whole blood was collected in K2EDTA tubes by collaborating institutions according to the institutions' own protocols. For TCRbeta analysis, collaborators shipped samples in one of three forms: frozen whole blood, isolated PBMCs, or DNA extracted from either of those sample types. Material: peripheral blood. The receptor comes from a woman aged 40 to 50 who had recovered from COVID-19.

The CDR3 corresponds to CASSRRLAGGVEQYF. The DNA is TGTGCCAGCAGCCGTAGACTAGCGGGGGGGGTCGAGCAGTACTTC. Recombination connected TRBV4-2 to TRBJ2-7, and TRBD2 aligns with 14 junction nucleotides. CDR1 and CDR2 were assigned from the germline V gene as LGHNA and YNFKEQ. Including the terminal cysteine and phenylalanine, the CDR3 comprises 15 residues. Solely the CDR3 DNA is kept, with 45 bases framed from the first base. V and J are trimmed by 4 bases and 6 bases, and the gene matches miss 5 bases of the junction.